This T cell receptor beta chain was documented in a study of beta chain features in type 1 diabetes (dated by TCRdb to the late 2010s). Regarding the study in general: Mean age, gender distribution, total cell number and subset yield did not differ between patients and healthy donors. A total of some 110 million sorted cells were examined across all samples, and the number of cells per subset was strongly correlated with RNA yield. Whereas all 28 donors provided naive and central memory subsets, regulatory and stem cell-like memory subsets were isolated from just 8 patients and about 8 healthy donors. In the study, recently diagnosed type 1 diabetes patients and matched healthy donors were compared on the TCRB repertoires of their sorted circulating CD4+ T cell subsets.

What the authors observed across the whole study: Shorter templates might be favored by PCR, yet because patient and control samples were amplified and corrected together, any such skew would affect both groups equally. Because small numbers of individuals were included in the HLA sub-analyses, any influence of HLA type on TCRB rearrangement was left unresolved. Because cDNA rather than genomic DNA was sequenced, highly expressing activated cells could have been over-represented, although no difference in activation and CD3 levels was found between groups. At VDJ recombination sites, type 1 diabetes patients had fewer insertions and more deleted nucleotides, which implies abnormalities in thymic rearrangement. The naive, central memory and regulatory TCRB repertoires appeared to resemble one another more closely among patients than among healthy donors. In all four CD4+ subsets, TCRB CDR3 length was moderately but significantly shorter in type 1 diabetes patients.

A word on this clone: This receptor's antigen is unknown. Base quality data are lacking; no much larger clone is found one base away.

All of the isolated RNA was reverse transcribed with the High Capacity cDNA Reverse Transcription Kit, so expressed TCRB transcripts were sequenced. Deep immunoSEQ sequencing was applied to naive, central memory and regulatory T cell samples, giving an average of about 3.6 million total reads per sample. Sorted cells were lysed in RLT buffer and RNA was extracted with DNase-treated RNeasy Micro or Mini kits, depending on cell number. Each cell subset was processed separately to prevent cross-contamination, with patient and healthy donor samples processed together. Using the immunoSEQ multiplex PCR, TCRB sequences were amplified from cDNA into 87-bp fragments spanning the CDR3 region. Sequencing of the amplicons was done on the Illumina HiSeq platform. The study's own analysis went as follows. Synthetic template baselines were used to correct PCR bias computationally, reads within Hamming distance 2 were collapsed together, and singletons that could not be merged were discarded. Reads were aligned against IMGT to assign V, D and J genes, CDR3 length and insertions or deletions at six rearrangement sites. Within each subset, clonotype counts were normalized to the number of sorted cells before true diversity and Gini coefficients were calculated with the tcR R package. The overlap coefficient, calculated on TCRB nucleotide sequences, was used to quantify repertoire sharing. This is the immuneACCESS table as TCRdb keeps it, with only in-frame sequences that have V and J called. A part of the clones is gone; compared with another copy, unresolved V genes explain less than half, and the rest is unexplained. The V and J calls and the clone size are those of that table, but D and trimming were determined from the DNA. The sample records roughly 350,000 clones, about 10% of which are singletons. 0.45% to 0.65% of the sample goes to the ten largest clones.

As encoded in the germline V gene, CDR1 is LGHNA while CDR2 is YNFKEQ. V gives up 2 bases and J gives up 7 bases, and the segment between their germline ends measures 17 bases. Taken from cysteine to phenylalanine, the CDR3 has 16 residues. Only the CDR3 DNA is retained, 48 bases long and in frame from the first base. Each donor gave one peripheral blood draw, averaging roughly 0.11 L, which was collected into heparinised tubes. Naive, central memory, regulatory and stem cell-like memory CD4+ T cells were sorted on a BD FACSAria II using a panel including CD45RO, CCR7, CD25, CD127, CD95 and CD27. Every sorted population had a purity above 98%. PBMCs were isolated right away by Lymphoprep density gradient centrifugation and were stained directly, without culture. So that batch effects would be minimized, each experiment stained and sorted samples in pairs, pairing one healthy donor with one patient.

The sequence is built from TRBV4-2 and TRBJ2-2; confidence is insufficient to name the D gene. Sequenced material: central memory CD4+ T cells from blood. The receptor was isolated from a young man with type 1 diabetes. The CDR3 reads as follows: CASSQKVAAENGELFF. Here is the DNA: TGTGCCAGCAGCCAAAAAGTCGCGGCGGAAAACGGGGAGCTGTTTTTT.